Below, one T cell receptor beta chain is given with its context. Its recognized antigen is unknown. One base away there is no much larger clone; base qualities are not given. Collaborating institutions collected whole blood in K2EDTA tubes following their own protocols. For TCRbeta analysis, collaborators shipped samples in one of three forms: frozen whole blood, isolated PBMCs, or DNA extracted from either of those sample types. Including cysteine and phenylalanine, the CDR3 has 17 amino acids. The sequence is cut down to CDR3 DNA, 51 bases in frame from base 1. CDR1 and CDR2 are drawn from the germline V gene: LGHNA, YNFKEQ. V gives up 1 base and J gives up 1 base, and the segment between their germline ends measures 15 bases. The immunoSEQ Assay, a bias-controlled multiplex PCR, was used to amplify TCRbeta CDR3 regions from genomic DNA. The paper's processing steps were these. Nucleated cell counts per sample were estimated from amplification of reference gene primers within the assay. Sequence reads were collapsed and filtered to measure the absolute abundance of every unique TCRbeta CDR3 rearrangement. For each sample, productive Simpson clonality was calculated as the square root of Simpson's diversity index over productive rearrangements. The clones in this table, taken by TCRdb from immuneACCESS, are in-frame only. Not every clone is retained; where verified, under half of the shortfall comes from an unresolved V gene, and the cause of the rest is unknown. V and J calls and clone size follow that table, whereas D and trimming were derived from the DNA. This sample comprises 30,000 to 40,000 clones, approximately 95% of them detected only once. The ten most abundant clones make up approximately 0.94% of the sample.

The entry originates in a study of blood T cell repertoires in COVID-19 (dated by TCRdb to 2019 to 2021). About the study as a whole: Samples covering the acute and convalescent phases of COVID-19 were provided by collaborators in the United States, Italy and Spain. Samples came from the ongoing ImmuneRACE study (first 160 participants) plus 1,254 subjects from 6 global collaborators. Sample metadata almost always included a de-identified subject ID, COVID-19 status, age in years and sex. The repertoires were released in a freely available public database meant as a resource for research on the immune response to SARS-CoV-2. Where available, HLA class I and class II types were taken from metadata supplied by the sample provider and were not determined by assay-based typing. The material from the prospective study consisted of cDNA or gDNA derived from T cells, B-cell-depleted T cells, or PBMCs. The dataset comprised deeply sampled blood TCRbeta repertoires from subjects exposed to, actively infected with, or recovered from COVID-19. The research as a whole found: The quantity of clinical and demographic metadata differed by source and by participant and was supplied without curation.

The V and J segments used are TRBV4-2 and TRBJ2-3, with TRBD2 tentatively as D gene (7 bases match). The clonotype comes from a male donor with active COVID-19. Sequenced: peripheral blood. The sequence in DNA is TGTGCCAGCAGCCAAGTGGGAGGGGGGGGCCGCACAGATACGCAGTATTTT. This gives the protein CASSQVGGGGRTDTQYF.